This T cell receptor beta chain was retrieved from a study of T-cell reconstitution after alpha-beta-depleted transplantation in children (dated by TCRdb to the mid-2010s). Describing the broader study: Using TCR repertoire profiling, the study followed T-cell immune reconstitution in a quantitative way in children after TCRalphabeta/CD19-depleted allogeneic hematopoietic cell transplantation.

This clonotype has a handful of counts. Its cognate antigen has yet to be identified. Base qualities are not at hand, and no much larger clone is one base apart. Receptors were amplified or captured by PCR. Sequencing was performed on an Illumina HiSeq 2500. TCR libraries were prepared with molecular barcoding, using unique molecular identifiers to normalize TCRbeta repertoire quantification. The raw public data were reprocessed by TCRdb itself: fastp quality trimming at Q25, MiXCR clonotype calling, in-frame beta chains only. Rows matching on CDR3 protein sequence are summarized as one entry with the most common DNA and genes. The sample has just under 550,000 distinct CDR3 sequences on record, around 19% of them singletons. More than 2.5% of the sample belongs to the ten largest clones. CDR1 DFQATT and CDR2 SNEGSKA are derived from the germline V gene (reference sequence). Unmatched junction bases come to 7, with V trimmed by 0 bases and J by 2 bases. Spanning cysteine to phenylalanine, the CDR3 consists of 16 amino acids. Kept here is only the CDR3 DNA, which spans 48 bases and is read in frame from base 1.

The sequenced sample was PBMCs from the stem cell graft donor, obtained from the stem cell graft. The receptor's source is a human donor who donated a stem cell graft to a child with acute lymphoblastic leukemia. Rearrangement joined TRBV20-1 to TRBJ2-1, with 7 bases matching TRBD2. The bases read TGCAGTGCTAGAGAGGGGCTAGCGGCGACCTACAATGAGCAGTTCTTC. Translation gives CSAREGLAATYNEQFF.